One sample yielded the 26 T cell receptor beta chains listed below, sequenced in a study of blood T cells in healthy people across ages. Next came a second PCR, run for roughly 6 to 11 cycles, which used a sample-barcoded 5' primer along with a J-beta primer mix. From the 5' RACE reads, TCRdb called clonotypes with MiXCR, one entry per CDR3 protein. Among under 800,000 distinct CDR3 sequences listed, more than 40% were seen once. Sequenced sample: blood. The receptors come from a woman aged 60-70 years in good health.

This clonotype occurred a few times. The J gene is TRBJ1-1, the V gene TRBV7-6; 10 bases line up with TRBD1. V lost 2 bases and J lost 5; bases outside the gene matches: 17. CDR1 is SGHVS and CDR2 is FNYEAQ in the germline V gene. This CDR3 contains 19 residues. CDR3 DNA sequence: TGTGCCAGCAGCTTAAGCTACGACAGGGGGCATCTAAGGGGGACTGAAGCTTTCTTT. Its translation: CASSLSYDRGHLRGTEAFF.

The chain is built from TRBV12-3 or TRBV12-4 and TRBJ2-1, with 11 nucleotides matching TRBD2. Losses at the gene ends were 6 bases for V and 8 bases for J; bases not matched to a gene: 15. The CDR3 runs to 17 residues. The CDR3 protein is CASSPATETSGKDEQFF. Here the CDR3 DNA reads TGTGCCAGCAGCCCGGCGACTGAGACTAGCGGGAAGGATGAGCAGTTCTTC.

In this sample, this clonotype turned up many times. The chain uses TRBV20-1 and TRBJ2-3, with 8 bases matching TRBD2. The germline V gene encodes CDR1 DFQATT and CDR2 SNEGSKA (reference sequence). The CDR3 contains 14 residues. The V and J ends lost 6 bases and 1 base, in that order; junction bases with no gene match: 6. The CDR3 protein is CSAPGLAGTDTQYF. CDR3 DNA sequence: TGCAGTGCCCCTGGACTAGCCGGCACAGATACGCAGTATTTT.

This clonotype was found many times. J is TRBJ2-7 and V is TRBV9; no clear D. V was shortened by 4 bases and J by 7 bases, with 15 bases between the two germline ends. There are 13 residues in the CDR3. Per germline, CDR1 SGDLS and CDR2 YYNGEE. The CDR3 spells CASSLWTGGEQYF. The CDR3 coding sequence is TGTGCCAGCAGCCTCTGGACCGGTGGAGAGCAGTACTTC.

V usage is TRBV12-3 or TRBV12-4 and J usage is TRBJ1-6, with TRBD1 identical over 7 bases. The CDR3 consists of 14 residues. The V gene end was trimmed by 5 bases and the J gene end by 6 bases; junction bases not matched to a gene: 4. The DNA for the CDR3 is TGTGCCAGCAGTCAACAGGGGCCTAATTCACCCCTCCACTTT. Its translation: CASSQQGPNSPLHF.

This chain joins TRBV6-2 or TRBV6-3 and TRBJ2-3; TRBD1 matches 8 bases. The CDR3 length is 15 residues. The V and J ends lost 2 bases and 6 bases, in that order; junction bases with no gene match: 7. The germline CDR1 and CDR2 sequences are MNHEY and SVGEGT. CDR3 protein: CASSYAGQAVDTQYF. The CDR3 DNA is TGTGCCAGCAGTTACGCGGGACAGGCCGTCGATACGCAGTATTTT.

The table lists this clonotype with a few counts. The chain has TRBV6-2 or TRBV6-3 and TRBJ2-1, with D perhaps TRBD1 or TRBD2 (5 bases each). V gave up 5 bases and J gave up 9 bases, with 20 bases separating them. The CDR3 extends over 15 amino acids. Germline lookup yields CDR1 MNHEY and CDR2 SVGEGT. The CDR3 spells CASSQRRGVSIEQFF. The CDR3 nucleotides are TGTGCCAGCAGTCAGCGTAGAGGGGTCAGCATTGAGCAGTTCTTC.

V gene TRBV3-1 combines with J gene TRBJ2-7; tentatively, D is TRBD1 or TRBD2 (5 bases each). Germline CDR1 and CDR2: LGHDT and YNNKEL (reference sequence). The V end lost 0 bases, the J end lost 0 bases, and 12 bases lay between the germline ends. There are 16 residues in the CDR3. Here the CDR3 DNA reads TGTGCCAGCAGCCAAGACTCGGAGAGGGGCTCCTACGAGCAGTACTTC. It specifies CASSQDSERGSYEQYF.

This clonotype was found many times. The chain is built from TRBV9 and TRBJ2-6; 8 bases map to TRBD1. The junction had 11 bases not matched to a gene; V was cut back by 0 bases and J by 9 bases. The CDR3 is 17 amino acids. The germline V gene has CDR1 SGDLS and CDR2 YYNGEE. CDR3 bases: TGTGCCAGCAGCGTAGTGTCAGGGGGCAATTTAGGCAACGTCCTGACTTTC. Encoded protein: CASSVVSGGNLGNVLTF.

V gene TRBV6-7 combines with J gene TRBJ2-2; D assignment may be TRBD1 or TRBD2 (5 bases each). TRBV6-7 is labeled an ORF, and its function is uncertain. V lost 0 bases to trimming and J lost 3 bases, with 14 bases between them. The CDR3 covers 17 residues. The CDR3 loop is CASSYSGGPADTGELFF. DNA of the CDR3: TGTGCCAGCAGTTACTCTGGGGGACCCGCGGACACCGGGGAGCTGTTTTTT.

In DNA form, the CDR3 reads TGTGCCAGCAGCCCTGTTAAAGGGATTGATGAAAAACTGTTTTTT. Protein: CASSPVKGIDEKLFF. The genes are TRBV7-9 and TRBJ1-4; D not resolved. The CDR3 runs to 15 residues. Germline V gene sequence: CDR1 SEHNR, CDR2 FQNEAQ (reference sequence). Trimming stripped 5 bases from V and 6 bases from J, with 16 bases between.

This clonotype turned up a few times. The chain is built from TRBV6-6 and TRBJ2-1; 10 bases are shared with TRBD2. V shed 5 bases, J shed 7 bases, and the junction held 11 bases outside the gene matches. The V gene's germline CDR1 is MNHNY and CDR2 SVGAGI (reference sequence). CDR3 size: 16 residues. The CDR3 region has the DNA TGTGCCAGCAGTAAACTCATAGCGGGGGGTGGAAATGAGCAGTTCTTC. This encodes CASSKLIAGGGNEQFF.

This clonotype was observed a handful of times. The V gene is TRBV28, the J gene TRBJ2-1; unclear D gene. Trimming took off 10 bases at V and 0 bases at J, with 7 bases between the two ends. Germline assignment: CDR1 MDHEN and CDR2 SYDVKM. The CDR3 is made up of 12 amino acids. The CDR3 region is CATLDSYNEQFF. In DNA, the CDR3 is TGTGCCACCCTAGACTCCTACAATGAGCAGTTCTTC. Filled out from reference TRBV28 and TRBJ2-1, the complete variable domain reads DVKVTQSSRYLVKRTGEKVFLECVQDMDHENMFWYRQDPGLGLRLIYFSYDVKMKEKGDIPEGYSVSREKKERFSLILESASTNQTSMYLCATLDSYNEQFFGPGTRLTVL.

As to this clonotype: The germline gene is not matched at one end of the junction; a read error may be the cause. The rearrangement links TRBV10-3 to TRBJ2-1, with 7 positions matching TRBD1. The CDR3 is made up of 15 amino acids. Germline assignment: CDR1 ENHRY and CDR2 SYGVKD. The CDR3 spells CAISEGDRIYSEQFF. CDR3 DNA: TGTGCCATCAGTGAAGGGGACAGAATCTACAGTGAGCAGTTCTTC.

CDR3 nucleotides: TGCGCCAGCAGCTTGGAAGCGGGGAAAGGGACAGATACGCAGTATTTT. It is translated as CASSLEAGKGTDTQYF. V and J are TRBV5-1 and TRBJ2-3, with 7 bases fitting TRBD2. V gave up 0 bases and J gave up 3 bases; unmatched junction bases: 7. This CDR3 contains 16 residues. The germline CDR1 and CDR2 sequences are SGHRS and YFSETQ.

The chain is built from TRBV4-3 and TRBJ2-5; TRBD2 matches 11 bases. CDR3 length: 17 residues. V trimming: 1 base; J trimming: 11 bases; junction bases outside the gene matches: 15. Germline assignment: CDR1 LGHNA and CDR2 YSLEER. CDR3 region: CASSQGLTSGRSREQYF. Written as DNA, the CDR3 is TGCGCCAGCAGCCAAGGGCTAACTAGCGGGAGATCGAGGGAGCAGTACTTC.

Only one count was recorded for this clonotype. This chain uses TRBV6-6 with TRBJ2-1; D possibly matches TRBD1 or TRBD2 (5 bases each). Germline V gives CDR1 MNHNY, CDR2 SVGAGI (reference sequence). Trimming removed 0 bases from V and 15 bases from J, with 15 bases in between. The CDR3 totals 13 residues. The CDR3 coding sequence is TGTGCCAGCAGTTACTCCATCGGGACCAAGGGGTTCTTC. It is translated as CASSYSIGTKGFF.

The rearrangement links TRBV7-2 to TRBJ2-5, with 9 bases identical to TRBD2. The V gene's germline CDR1 is SGHTA and CDR2 FQGNSA. V dropped 1 base and J dropped 11; count of bases not matched to a gene: 8. The CDR3 covers 14 residues. Written as DNA, the CDR3 is TGTGCCAGCAGCTTAGGCCTAGCGGGAACGGAGCAGTACTTC. Protein product: CASSLGLAGTEQYF.

This clonotype was observed many times. This sequence joins TRBV6-2 or TRBV6-3 and TRBJ2-5; D unresolved. From germline, CDR1 is MNHEY and CDR2 SVGEGT. The CDR3 has 13 residues. V lost 8 bases and J 1 base, leaving 11 bases between the germline ends. The CDR3: CASYLPPQETQYF. The DNA for the CDR3 is TGTGCCAGCTACCTTCCGCCCCAAGAGACCCAGTACTTC.

The V call is TRBV9, the J call TRBJ1-4, with D unclear. In germline, CDR1 is SGDLS, CDR2 YYNGEE. The CDR3 sequence is 14 residues long. V gave up 4 bases and J gave up 6 bases, with 13 bases separating them. CDR3 amino acids: CASSSPTEDEKLFF. The CDR3 DNA follows: TGTGCCAGCAGCTCTCCCACCGAGGATGAAAAACTGTTTTTT.

This clonotype was found many times. V usage is TRBV2 and J usage is TRBJ2-1; no definite D call. CDR1 and CDR2 from the germline V gene are SNHLY and FYNNEI. The CDR3 length is 12 residues. Between the trimmed V and J ends, which lost 3 bases and 9 bases, there was a span of 9 bases. Here the CDR3 reads CASSEGRTEQFF. CDR3 DNA sequence: TGTGCCAGCAGTGAGGGCCGCACTGAGCAGTTCTTC.

This clonotype appeared a single time. At one boundary the junction diverges from the germline segment, which might be a read error. The chain combines TRBV5-6 with TRBJ2-7, with 9 positions matching TRBD1. There are 14 residues in the CDR3. Germline-derived CDR1 and CDR2 are SGHDT and YYEEEE. CDR3 amino acids: CASSPTGGVYKQYF. CDR3 bases: TGTGCCAGCAGCCCGACAGGGGGGGTCTACAAGCAGTACTTC.

The chain links TRBV10-1 to TRBJ2-1; D is ambiguous. The CDR3 runs 15 residues. Looked up from germline, CDR1 is WNHNN and CDR2 is SYGVQD (reference sequence). V was shortened by 6 bases and J by 5 bases, with 17 bases between the two germline ends. Written as DNA, the CDR3 is TGCGCCAGCAGAGCCGACTTGATAGCCAACAATGAGCAGTTCTTC. Encoded protein: CASRADLIANNEQFF.

The V and J genes are TRBV20-1 and TRBJ2-7, with TRBD2 matching 7 bases. The CDR3 has 15 amino acids. V shed 0 bases, J shed 0 bases, and the junction held 5 bases outside the gene matches. The germline CDR1 and CDR2 sequences are DFQATT and SNEGSKA (reference sequence). This CDR3 reads CSARDGLAASYEQYF. DNA for the CDR3: TGCAGTGCTAGAGATGGCCTAGCGGCCTCCTACGAGCAGTACTTC.

This rearrangement joins TRBV5-1 to TRBJ2-5; possibly TRBD1 for D (6 bases). V shed 0 bases and J shed 5 bases, with 11 bases lying between them. This CDR3 has 14 amino acids. Germline CDR1 is SGHRS and CDR2 is YFSETQ. CDR3 residues: CASSLEATGETQYF. CDR3 nucleotides: TGCGCCAGCAGCTTGGAAGCCACAGGGGAGACCCAGTACTTC. The full variable domain, completed using reference TRBV5-1 and TRBJ2-5, is KAGVTQTPRYLIKTRGQQVTLSCSPISGHRSVSWYQQTPGQGLQFLFEYFSETQRNKGNFPGRFSGRQFSNSRSEMNVSTLELGDSALYLCASSLEATGETQYFGPGTRLLVL.

This clonotype turned up a few times. J is TRBJ2-5 and V is TRBV24-1; D is ambiguous. Looked up from germline, CDR1 is KGHDR and CDR2 is SFDVKD. Trimming removed 1 base from V and 1 base from J, with 9 bases in between. There are 15 residues in the CDR3. CDR3 in amino acids: CATSDFVVSQETQYF. CDR3 nucleotides: TGTGCCACCAGTGATTTTGTGGTCAGCCAAGAGACCCAGTACTTC.